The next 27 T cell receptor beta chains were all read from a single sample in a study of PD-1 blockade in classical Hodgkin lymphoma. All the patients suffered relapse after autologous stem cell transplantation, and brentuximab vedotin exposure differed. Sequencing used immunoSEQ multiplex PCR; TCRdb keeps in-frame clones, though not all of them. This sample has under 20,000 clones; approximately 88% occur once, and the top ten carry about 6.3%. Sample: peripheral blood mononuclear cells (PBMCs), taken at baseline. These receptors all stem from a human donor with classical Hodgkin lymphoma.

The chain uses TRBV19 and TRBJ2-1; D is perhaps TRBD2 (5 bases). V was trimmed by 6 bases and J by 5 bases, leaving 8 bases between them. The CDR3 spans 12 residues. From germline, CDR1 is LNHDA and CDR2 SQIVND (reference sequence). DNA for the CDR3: TGTGCCAGTAGCTCGGGAAACAATGAGCAGTTCTTC. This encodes CASSSGNNEQFF.

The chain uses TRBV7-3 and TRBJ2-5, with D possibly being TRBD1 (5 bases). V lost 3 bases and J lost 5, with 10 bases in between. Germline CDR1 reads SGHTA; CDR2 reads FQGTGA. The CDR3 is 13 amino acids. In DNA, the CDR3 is TGTGCCAGCAGCTTCAGGGAAGGGGAGACCCAGTACTTC. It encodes CASSFREGETQYF.

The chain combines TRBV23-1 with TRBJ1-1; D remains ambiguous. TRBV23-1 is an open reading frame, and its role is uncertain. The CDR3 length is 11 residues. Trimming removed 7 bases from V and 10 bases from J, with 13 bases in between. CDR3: CASTFTPGAFF. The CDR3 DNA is TGCGCCAGCACTTTCACCCCGGGAGCTTTCTTT.

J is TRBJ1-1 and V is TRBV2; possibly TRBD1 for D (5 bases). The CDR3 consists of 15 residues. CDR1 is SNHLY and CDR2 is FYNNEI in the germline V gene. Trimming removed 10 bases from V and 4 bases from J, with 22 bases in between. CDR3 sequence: CATFYDRGRSTEAFF. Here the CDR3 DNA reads TGTGCCACCTTCTATGACCGGGGGAGAAGCACTGAAGCTTTCTTT.

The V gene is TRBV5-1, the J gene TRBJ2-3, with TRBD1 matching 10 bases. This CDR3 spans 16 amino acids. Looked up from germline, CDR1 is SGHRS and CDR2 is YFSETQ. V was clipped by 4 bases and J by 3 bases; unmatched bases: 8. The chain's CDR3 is CASSRDRGRQTDTQYF. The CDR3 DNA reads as TGCGCCAGCAGCCGTGACAGGGGGCGTCAGACAGATACGCAGTATTTT.

The CDR3 sequence: CASSLWGFYEQYF. The CDR3 DNA is TGTGCCAGCAGCTTGTGGGGGTTCTACGAGCAGTACTTC. The rearrangement joins TRBV5-4 to TRBJ2-7; perhaps D is TRBD1 or TRBD2 (5 bases each). Trimming took 1 base from V and 3 from J, leaving 8 bases between them. Germline values: CDR1 SGHNT, CDR2 YYREEE (reference sequence). The CDR3 loop spans 13 amino acids.

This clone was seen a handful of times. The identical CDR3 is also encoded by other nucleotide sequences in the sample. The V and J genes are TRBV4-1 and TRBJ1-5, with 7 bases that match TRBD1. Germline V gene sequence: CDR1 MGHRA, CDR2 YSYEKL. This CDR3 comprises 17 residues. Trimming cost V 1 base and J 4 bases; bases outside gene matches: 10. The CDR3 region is CASSQAPSRGLNQPQHF. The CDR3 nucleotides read TGCGCCAGCAGCCAAGCGCCCTCTAGGGGGCTAAATCAGCCCCAGCATTTT.

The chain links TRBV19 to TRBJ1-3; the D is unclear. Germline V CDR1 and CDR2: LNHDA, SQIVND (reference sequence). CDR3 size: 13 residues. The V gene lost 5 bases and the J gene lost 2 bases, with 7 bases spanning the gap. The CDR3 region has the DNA TGTGCCAGTAGTCTATACCCTGGAAACACCATATATTTT. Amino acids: CASSLYPGNTIYF.

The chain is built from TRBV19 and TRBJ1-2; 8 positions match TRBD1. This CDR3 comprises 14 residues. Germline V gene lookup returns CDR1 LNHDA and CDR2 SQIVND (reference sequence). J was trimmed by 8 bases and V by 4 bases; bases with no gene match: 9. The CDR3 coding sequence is TGTGCCAGTAGTACCCGGACAGGGAAAGTCGGCTACACCTTC. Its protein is CASSTRTGKVGYTF.

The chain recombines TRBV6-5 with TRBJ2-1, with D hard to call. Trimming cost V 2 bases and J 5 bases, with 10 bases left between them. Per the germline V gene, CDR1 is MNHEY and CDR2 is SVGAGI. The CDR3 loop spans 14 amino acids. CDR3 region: CASSYSGPNNEQFF. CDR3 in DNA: TGTGCCAGCAGTTACAGTGGCCCCAACAATGAGCAGTTCTTC.

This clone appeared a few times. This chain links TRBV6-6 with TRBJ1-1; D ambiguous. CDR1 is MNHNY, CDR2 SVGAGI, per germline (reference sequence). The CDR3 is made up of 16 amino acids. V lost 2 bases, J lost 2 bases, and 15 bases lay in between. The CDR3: CASSYPSGGGNTEAFF. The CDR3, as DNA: TGTGCCAGCAGTTACCCGTCGGGCGGAGGAAACACTGAAGCTTTCTTT.

The CDR3 nucleotides read TGTGCCAGCAGTTTCTCAGGACAGGGGGCCGGGAACACTGAAGCTTTCTTT. Residues: CASSFSGQGAGNTEAFF. This chain links TRBV28 with TRBJ1-1, with TRBD1 identical over 11 bases. The CDR3 sequence is 17 residues long. Germline CDR1 and CDR2: MDHEN and SYDVKM. V lost 3 bases and J lost 1; bases outside the gene matches: 7.

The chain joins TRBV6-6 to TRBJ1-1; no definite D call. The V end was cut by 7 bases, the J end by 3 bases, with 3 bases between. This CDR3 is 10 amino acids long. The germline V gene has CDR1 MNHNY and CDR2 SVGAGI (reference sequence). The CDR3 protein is CASKDTEAFF. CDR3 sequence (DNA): TGTGCCAGCAAGGACACTGAAGCTTTCTTT.

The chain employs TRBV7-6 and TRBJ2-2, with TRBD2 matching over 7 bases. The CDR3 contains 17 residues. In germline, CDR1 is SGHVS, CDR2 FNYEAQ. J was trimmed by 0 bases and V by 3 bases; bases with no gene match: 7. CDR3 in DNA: TGTGCCAGCAGCTTCTGGAGCGGGGACGCGAACACCGGGGAGCTGTTTTTT. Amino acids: CASSFWSGDANTGELFF.

The CDR3 coding sequence is TGTGCCAGCAGCTCAGATATTTCCACTGAAGCTTTCTTT. Translation gives CASSSDISTEAFF. The V call is TRBV7-9, the J call TRBJ1-1; D is unclear. CDR1 and CDR2 from the germline V gene are SEHNR and FQNEAQ (reference sequence). CDR3 length: 13 residues. Trimming pared 4 bases from V and 4 bases from J, leaving 10 bases between.

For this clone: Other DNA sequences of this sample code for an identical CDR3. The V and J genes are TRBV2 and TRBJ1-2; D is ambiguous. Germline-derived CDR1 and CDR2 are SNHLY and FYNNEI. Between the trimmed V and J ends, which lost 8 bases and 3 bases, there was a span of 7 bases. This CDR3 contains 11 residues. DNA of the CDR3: TGTGCCAGCTCAGTGGACTATGGCTACACCTTC. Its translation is CASSVDYGYTF.

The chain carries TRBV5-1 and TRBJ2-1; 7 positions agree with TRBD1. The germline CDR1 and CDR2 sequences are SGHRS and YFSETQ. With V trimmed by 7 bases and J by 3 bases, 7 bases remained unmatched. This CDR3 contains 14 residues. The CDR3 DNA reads TGCGCCAGCTGCCAGGGGGATCACTACAATGAGCAGTTCTTC. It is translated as CASCQGDHYNEQFF.

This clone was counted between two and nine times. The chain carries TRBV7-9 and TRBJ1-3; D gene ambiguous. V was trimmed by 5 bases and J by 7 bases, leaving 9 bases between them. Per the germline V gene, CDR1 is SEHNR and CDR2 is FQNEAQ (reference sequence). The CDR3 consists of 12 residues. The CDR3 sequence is CASSPTWNTIYF. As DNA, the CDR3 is TGTGCCAGCAGCCCAACATGGAACACCATATATTTT.

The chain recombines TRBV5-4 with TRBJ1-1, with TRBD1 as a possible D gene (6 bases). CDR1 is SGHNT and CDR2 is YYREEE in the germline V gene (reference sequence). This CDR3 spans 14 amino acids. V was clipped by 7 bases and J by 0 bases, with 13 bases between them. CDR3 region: CASGKGGVNTEAFF. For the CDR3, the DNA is TGTGCCAGCGGGAAGGGGGGGGTGAACACTGAAGCTTTCTTT.

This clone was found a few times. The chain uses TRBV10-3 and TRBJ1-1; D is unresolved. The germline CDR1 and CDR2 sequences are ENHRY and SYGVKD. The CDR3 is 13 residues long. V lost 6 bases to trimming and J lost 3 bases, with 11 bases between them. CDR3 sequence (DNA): TGTGCCATCAGATCAGCGGACGACACTGAAGCTTTCTTT. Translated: CAIRSADDTEAFF.

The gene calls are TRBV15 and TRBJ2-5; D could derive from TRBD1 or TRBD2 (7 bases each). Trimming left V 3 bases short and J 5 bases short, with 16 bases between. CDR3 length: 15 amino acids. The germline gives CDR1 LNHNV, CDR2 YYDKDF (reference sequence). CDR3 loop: CATSSRWEGAETQYF. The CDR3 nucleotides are TGTGCCACCAGCAGCCGGTGGGAGGGGGCCGAGACCCAGTACTTC. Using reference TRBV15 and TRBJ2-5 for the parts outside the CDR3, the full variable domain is DAMVIQNPRYQVTQFGKPVTLSCSQTLNHNVMYWYQQKSSQAPKLLFHYYDKDFNNEADTPDNFQSRRPNTSFCFLDIRSPGLGDTAMYLCATSSRWEGAETQYFGPGTRLLVL.

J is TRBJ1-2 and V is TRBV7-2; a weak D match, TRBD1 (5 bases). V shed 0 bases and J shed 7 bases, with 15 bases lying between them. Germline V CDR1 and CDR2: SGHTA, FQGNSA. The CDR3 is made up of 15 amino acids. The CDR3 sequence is CASSLARGREVGYTF. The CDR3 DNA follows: TGTGCCAGCAGCTTAGCGCGGGGGAGGGAAGTTGGCTACACCTTC.

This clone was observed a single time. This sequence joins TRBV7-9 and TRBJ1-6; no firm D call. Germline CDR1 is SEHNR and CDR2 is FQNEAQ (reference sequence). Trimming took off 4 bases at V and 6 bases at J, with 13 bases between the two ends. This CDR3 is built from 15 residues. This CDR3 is CASSSPGGRNSPLHF. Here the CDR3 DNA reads TGTGCCAGCAGCTCTCCGGGTGGACGTAATTCACCCCTCCACTTT.

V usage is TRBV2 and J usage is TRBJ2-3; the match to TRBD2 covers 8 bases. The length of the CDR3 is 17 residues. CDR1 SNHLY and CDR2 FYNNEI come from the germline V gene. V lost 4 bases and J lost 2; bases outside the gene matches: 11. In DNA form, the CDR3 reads TGTGCCAGCAGTGTAGGGTCGACTAGCGTCTTCACAGATACGCAGTATTTT. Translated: CASSVGSTSVFTDTQYF. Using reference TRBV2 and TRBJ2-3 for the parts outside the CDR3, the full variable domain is EPEVTQTPSHQVTQMGQEVILRCVPISNHLYFYWYRQILGQKVEFLVSFYNNEISEKSEIFDDQFSVERPDGSNFTLKIRSTKLEDSAMYFCASSVGSTSVFTDTQYFGPGTRLTVL.

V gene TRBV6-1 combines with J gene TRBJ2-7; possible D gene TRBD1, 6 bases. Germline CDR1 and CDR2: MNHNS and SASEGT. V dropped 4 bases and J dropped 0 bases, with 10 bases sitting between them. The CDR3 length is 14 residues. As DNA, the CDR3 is TGTGCCAGCAGTGGACAGGACCTCTCCTACGAGCAGTACTTC. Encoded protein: CASSGQDLSYEQYF.

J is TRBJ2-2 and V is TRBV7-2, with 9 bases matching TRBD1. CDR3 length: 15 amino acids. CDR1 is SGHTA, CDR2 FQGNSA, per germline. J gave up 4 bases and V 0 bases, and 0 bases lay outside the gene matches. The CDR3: CASSLAGQGTGELFF. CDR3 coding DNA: TGTGCCAGCAGCTTAGCGGGACAGGGCACCGGGGAGCTGTTTTTT.

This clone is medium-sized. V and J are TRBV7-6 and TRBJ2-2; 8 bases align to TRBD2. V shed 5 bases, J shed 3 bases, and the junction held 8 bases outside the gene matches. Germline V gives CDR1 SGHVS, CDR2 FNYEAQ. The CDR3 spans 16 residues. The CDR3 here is CASSLRGDSYTGELFF. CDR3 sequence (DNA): TGTGCCAGCAGCCTGCGGGGGGACTCCTACACCGGGGAGCTGTTTTTT.